This T cell receptor (beta chain) appears in the sequencing data of a study of PD-1 blockade in mismatch repair-deficient tumors. General study points: Tumor-resident clones, often absent from pretreatment blood, expanded after pembrolizumab and then contracted.

Assay used: immunoSEQ multiplex PCR; TCRdb lists only in-frame clones, some missing. The repertoire holds some 100,000 clones, with over 75% as singletons. PCR or immunohistochemistry showed mismatch repair deficiency in every enrolled patient. The TCR-sequenced patients were a few responders to pembrolizumab. Germline CDR1 reads SGDLS; CDR2 reads YYNGEE. This CDR3 has 16 amino acids. With V trimmed by 5 bases and J by 2 bases, 7 bases remained unmatched. On this clone itself: Its antigen is unknown.

V gene TRBV9 combines with J gene TRBJ2-2; the match to TRBD2 covers 9 bases. Sequencing was performed on peripheral blood, taken roughly 36 weeks after starting pembrolizumab. The sequence derives from an adult with mismatch repair-deficient cancer. Here the CDR3 DNA reads TGTGCCAGCAGAGACGCGCTAGCGGGAAACACCGGGGAGCTGTTTTTT. Its translation: CASRDALAGNTGELFF.